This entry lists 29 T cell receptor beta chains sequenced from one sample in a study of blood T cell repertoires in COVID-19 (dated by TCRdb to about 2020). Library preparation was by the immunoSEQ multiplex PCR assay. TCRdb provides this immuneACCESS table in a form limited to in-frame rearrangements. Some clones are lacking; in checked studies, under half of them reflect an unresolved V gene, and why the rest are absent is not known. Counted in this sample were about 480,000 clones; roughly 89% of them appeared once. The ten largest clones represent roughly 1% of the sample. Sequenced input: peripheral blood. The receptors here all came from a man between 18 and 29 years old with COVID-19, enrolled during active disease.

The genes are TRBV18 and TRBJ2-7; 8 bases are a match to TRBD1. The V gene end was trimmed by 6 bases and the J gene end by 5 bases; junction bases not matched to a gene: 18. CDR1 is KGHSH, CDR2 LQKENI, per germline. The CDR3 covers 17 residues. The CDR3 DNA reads TGTGCCAGCTCCCCGAGGACAGGGCGGCTGGTGATCGACGAGCAGTACTTC. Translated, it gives CASSPRTGRLVIDEQYF.

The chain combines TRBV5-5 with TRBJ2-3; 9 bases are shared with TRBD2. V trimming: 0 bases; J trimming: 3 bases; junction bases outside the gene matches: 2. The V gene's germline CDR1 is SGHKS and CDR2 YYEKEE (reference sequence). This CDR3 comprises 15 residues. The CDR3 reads CASSLGLAGTDTQYF. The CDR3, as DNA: TGTGCCAGCAGCTTGGGGCTAGCGGGAACAGATACGCAGTATTTT.

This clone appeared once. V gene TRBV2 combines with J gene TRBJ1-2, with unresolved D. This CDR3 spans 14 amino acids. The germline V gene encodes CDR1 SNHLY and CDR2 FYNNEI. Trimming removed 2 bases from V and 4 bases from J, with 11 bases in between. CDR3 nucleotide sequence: TGTGCCAGCAGTGAATACAACCCCCTCTATGGCTACACCTTC. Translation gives CASSEYNPLYGYTF.

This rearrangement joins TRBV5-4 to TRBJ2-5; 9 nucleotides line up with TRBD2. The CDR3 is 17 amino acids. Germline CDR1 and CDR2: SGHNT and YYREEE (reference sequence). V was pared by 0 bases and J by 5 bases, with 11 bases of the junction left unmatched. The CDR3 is CASSLDLPSGKVETQYF. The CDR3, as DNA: TGTGCCAGCAGCTTGGATCTTCCTAGCGGGAAGGTTGAGACCCAGTACTTC.

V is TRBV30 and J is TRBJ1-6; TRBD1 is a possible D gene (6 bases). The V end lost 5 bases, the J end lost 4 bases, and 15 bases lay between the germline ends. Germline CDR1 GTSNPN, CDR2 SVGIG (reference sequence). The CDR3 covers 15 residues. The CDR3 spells CAWLEAGVYNSPLHF. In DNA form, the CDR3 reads TGTGCCTGGCTGGAGGCAGGGGTTTATAATTCACCCCTCCACTTT.

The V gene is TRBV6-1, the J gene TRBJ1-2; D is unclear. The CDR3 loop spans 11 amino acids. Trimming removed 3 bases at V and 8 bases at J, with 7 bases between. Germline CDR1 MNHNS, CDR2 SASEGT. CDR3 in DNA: TGTGCCAGCAGTGATAGATCAGGCTACACCTTC. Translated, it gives CASSDRSGYTF.

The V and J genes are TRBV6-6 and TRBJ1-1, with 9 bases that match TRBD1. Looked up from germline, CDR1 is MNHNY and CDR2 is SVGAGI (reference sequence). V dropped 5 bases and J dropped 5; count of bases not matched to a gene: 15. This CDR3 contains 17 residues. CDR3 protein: CASSRSQGADSGTEAFF. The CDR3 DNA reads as TGTGCCAGCAGTCGATCACAGGGGGCGGATAGTGGTACTGAAGCTTTCTTT.

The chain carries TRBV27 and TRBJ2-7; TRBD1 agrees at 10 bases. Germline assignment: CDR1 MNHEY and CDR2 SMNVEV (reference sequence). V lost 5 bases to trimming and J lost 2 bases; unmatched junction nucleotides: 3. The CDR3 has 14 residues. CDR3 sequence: CASSVDRGPYEQYF. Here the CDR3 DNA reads TGTGCCAGCAGTGTTGACAGGGGGCCCTACGAGCAGTACTTC.

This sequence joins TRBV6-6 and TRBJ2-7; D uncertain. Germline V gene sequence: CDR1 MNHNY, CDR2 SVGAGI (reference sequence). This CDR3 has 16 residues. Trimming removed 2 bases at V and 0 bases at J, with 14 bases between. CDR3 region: CASSYPTEFLSYEQYF. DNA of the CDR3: TGTGCCAGCAGTTACCCTACAGAGTTTCTCTCCTACGAGCAGTACTTC.

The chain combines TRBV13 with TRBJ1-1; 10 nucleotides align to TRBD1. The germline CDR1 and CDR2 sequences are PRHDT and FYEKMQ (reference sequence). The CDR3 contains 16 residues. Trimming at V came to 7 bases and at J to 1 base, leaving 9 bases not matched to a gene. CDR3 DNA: TGTGCCAGCATCGCACTGGGACAGGGGCGGAACACTGAAGCTTTCTTT. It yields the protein CASIALGQGRNTEAFF.

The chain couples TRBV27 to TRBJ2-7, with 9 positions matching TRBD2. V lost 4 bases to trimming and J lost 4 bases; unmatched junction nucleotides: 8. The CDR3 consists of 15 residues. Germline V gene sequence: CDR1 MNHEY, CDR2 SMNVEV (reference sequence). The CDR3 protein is CASSYAGGPLYEQYF. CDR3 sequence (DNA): TGTGCCAGCAGTTACGCGGGAGGGCCTTTATACGAGCAGTACTTC.

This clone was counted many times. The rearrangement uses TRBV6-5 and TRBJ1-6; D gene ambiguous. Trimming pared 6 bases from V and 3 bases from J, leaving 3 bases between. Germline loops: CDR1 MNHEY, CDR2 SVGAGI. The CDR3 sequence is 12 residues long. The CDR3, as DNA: TGTGCCAGCAGGAGCTATAATTCACCCCTCCACTTT. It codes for CASRSYNSPLHF.

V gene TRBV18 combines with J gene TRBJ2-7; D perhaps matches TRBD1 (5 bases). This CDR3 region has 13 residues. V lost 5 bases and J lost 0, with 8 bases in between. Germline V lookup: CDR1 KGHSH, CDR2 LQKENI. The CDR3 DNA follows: TGTGCCAGCTCATCAGACAGCTCCTACGAGCAGTACTTC. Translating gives CASSSDSSYEQYF.

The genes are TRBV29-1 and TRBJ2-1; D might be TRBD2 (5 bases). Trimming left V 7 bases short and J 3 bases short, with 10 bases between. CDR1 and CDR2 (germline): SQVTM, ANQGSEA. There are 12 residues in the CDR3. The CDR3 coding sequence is TGCAGCGGAACTACTAGCTACAATGAGCAGTTCTTC. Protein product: CSGTTSYNEQFF.

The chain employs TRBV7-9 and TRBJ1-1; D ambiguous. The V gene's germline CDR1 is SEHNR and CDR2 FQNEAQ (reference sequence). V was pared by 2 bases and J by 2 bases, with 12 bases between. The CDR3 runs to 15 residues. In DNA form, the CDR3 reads TGTGCCAGCAGCTTACGGGAGGCCCCAAACACTGAAGCTTTCTTT. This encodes CASSLREAPNTEAFF.

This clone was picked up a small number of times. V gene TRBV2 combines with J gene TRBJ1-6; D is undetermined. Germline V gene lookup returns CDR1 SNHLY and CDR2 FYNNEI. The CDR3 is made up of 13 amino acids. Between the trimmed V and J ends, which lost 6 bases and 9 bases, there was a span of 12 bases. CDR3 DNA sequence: TGTGCCAGCAGGCGCCAGGAGGGTTCACCCCTCCACTTT. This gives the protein CASRRQEGSPLHF.

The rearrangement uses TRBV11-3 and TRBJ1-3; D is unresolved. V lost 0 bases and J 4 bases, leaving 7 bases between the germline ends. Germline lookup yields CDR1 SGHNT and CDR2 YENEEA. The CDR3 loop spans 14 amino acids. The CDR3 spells CASSLERGGNTIYF. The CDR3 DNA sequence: TGTGCCAGCAGCTTAGAGAGAGGAGGAAACACCATATATTTT. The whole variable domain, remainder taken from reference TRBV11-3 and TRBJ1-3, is EAGVVQSPRYKIIEKKQPVAFWCNPISGHNTLYWYLQNLGQGPELLIRYENEEAVDDSQLPKDRFSAERLKGVDSTLKIQPAELGDSAVYLCASSLERGGNTIYFGEGSWLTVV.

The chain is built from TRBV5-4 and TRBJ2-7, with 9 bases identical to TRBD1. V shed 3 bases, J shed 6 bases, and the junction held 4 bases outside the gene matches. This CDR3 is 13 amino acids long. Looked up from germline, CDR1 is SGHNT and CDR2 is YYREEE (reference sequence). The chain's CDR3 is CASSSDRGGEQYF. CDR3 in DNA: TGTGCCAGCAGCTCTGACAGGGGGGGCGAGCAGTACTTC.

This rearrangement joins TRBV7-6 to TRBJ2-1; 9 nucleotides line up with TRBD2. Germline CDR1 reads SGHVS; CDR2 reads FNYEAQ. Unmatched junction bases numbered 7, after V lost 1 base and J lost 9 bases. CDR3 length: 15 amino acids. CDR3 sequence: CASSLGAGGPVEQFF. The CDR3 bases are TGTGCCAGCAGCTTAGGTGCGGGGGGGCCGGTTGAGCAGTTCTTC.

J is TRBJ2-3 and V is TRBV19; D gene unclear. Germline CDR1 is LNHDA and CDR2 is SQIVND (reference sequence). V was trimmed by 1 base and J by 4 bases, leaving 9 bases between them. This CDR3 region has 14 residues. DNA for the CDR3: TGTGCCAGTAGTATAGGCCAGTTGGCAGATACGCAGTATTTT. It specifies CASSIGQLADTQYF.

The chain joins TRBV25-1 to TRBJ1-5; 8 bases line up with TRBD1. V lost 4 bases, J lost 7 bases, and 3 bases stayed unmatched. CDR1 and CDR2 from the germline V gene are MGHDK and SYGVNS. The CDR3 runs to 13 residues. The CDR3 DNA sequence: TGTGCCAGCAGTGGGACAGGGCGACAGCCCCAGCATTTT. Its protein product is CASSGTGRQPQHF.

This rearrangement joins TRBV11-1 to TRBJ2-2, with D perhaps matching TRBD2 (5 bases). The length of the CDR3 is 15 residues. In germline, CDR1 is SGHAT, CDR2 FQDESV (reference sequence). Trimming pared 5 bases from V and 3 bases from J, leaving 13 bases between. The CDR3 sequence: CASSQTTMDTGELFF. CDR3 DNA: TGTGCCAGCAGCCAAACGACTATGGACACCGGGGAGCTGTTTTTT.

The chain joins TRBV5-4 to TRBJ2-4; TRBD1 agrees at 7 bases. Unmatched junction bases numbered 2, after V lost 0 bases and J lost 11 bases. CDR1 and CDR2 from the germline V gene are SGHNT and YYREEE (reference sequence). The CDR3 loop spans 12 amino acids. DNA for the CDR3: TGTGCCAGCAGCTTGGACAGGGGAGTTCAGTACTTC. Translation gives CASSLDRGVQYF.

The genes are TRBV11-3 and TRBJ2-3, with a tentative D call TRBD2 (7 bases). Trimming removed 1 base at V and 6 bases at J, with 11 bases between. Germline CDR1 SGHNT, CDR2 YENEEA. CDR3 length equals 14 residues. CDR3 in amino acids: CASSLGTAGDTQYF. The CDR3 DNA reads TGTGCCAGCAGCTTAGGGACAGCGGGGGATACGCAGTATTTT.

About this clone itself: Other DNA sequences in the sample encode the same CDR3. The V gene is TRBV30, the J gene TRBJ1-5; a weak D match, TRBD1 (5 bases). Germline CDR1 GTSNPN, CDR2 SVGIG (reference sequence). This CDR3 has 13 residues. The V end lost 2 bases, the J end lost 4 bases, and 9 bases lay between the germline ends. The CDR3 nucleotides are TGTGCCTGGAGTTCGGGACTAAATCAGCCCCAGCATTTT. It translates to CAWSSGLNQPQHF. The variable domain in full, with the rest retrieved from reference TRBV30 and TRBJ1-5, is SQTIHQWPATLVQPVGSPLSLECTVEGTSNPNLYWYRQAAGRGLQLLFYSVGIGQISSEVPQNLSASRPQDRQFILSSKKLLLSDSGFYLCAWSSGLNQPQHFGDGTRLSIL.

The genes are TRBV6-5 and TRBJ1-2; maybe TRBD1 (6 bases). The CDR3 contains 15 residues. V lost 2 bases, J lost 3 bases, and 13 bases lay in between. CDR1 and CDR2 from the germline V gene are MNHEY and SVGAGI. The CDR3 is CASSYSHQGYYGYTF. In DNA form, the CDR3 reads TGTGCCAGCAGTTACAGCCATCAGGGGTACTATGGCTACACCTTC.

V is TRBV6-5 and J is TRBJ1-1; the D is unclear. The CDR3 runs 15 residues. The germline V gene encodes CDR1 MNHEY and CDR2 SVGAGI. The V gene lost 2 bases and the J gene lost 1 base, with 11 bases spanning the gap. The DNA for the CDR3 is TGTGCCAGCAGTTACCGAGAGGGAACGAACACTGAAGCTTTCTTT. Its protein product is CASSYREGTNTEAFF.

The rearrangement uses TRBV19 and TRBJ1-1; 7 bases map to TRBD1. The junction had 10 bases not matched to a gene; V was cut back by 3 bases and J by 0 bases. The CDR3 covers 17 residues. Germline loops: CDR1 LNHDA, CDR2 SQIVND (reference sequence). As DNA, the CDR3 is TGTGCCAGTAGTATGCAGGGGGGCTGGGTTTTGAACACTGAAGCTTTCTTT. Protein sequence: CASSMQGGWVLNTEAFF.

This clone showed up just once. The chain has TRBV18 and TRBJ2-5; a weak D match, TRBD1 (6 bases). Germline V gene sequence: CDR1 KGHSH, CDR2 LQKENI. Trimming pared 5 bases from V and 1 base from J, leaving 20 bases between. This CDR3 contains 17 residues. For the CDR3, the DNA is TGTGCCAGCTCAAAGTTAAATGGGGGCAGGACCCAAGAGACCCAGTACTTC. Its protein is CASSKLNGGRTQETQYF. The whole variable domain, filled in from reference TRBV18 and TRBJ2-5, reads NAGVMQNPRHLVRRRGQEARLRCSPMKGHSHVYWYRQLPEEGLKFMVYLQKENIIDESGMPKERFSAEFPKEGPSILRIQQVVRGDSAAYFCASSKLNGGRTQETQYFGPGTRLLVL.